The subject of this entry is one T cell receptor (beta chain). Its antigen remains unknown. These data come from a study of T cell responses to AZD1222 COVID-19 vaccine. Study conclusions and caveats: The CD4 TCRs associated with vaccination extended across spike and predominated at 160-218 and 743-854. Repertoire sampling was restricted to post-peak T cell response timepoints. In the spike-specific TCR repertoire, nearly half reportedly target unmutated variant regions.

The CDR3 extends over 14 amino acids. Trimming took off 3 bases at V and 4 bases at J, with 13 bases between the two ends. Per germline, CDR1 SGHTS and CDR2 YDEGEE. Second doses that came at about 4 or about 12 weeks were put together. TCRdb's copy holds only in-frame clones and misses some; the assay was immunoSEQ multiplex PCR. The sample includes tens of thousands of clones, approximately 90% of them seen just once. V gene TRBV5-8 combines with J gene TRBJ2-5; D possibly uses TRBD1 or TRBD2 (5 bases each). This receptor was identified in an adult who received the AZD1222 COVID-19 vaccine. The material sequenced was peripheral blood, taken 28 days after the second AZD1222 dose. In DNA form, the CDR3 reads TGTGCCAGCAGCTCTCAGGGCGCGGGAGAGACCCAGTACTTC. Encoded protein: CASSSQGAGETQYF. Looking up the rest from reference TRBV5-8 and TRBJ2-5 gives the full variable domain: EAGVTQSPTHLIKTRGQQATLRCSPISGHTSVYWYQQALGLGLQFLLWYDEGEERNRGNFPPRFSGRQFPNYSSELNVNALELEDSALYLCASSSQGAGETQYFGPGTRLLVL.